This record concerns one T cell receptor beta chain sequence. J lost 8 bases, V lost 7 bases, and 17 bases had no gene match. The germline V gene encodes CDR1 LNHDA and CDR2 SQIVND (reference sequence). The CDR3 spans 16 residues. The data originate from a study of blood T cell repertoires in COVID-19. Profiling relied on immunoSEQ multiplex PCR, and the TCRdb table lists in-frame clones only, not all of them. The sample carries about 420,000 clones, approximately 90% recorded once. The material sequenced was peripheral blood. The origin of this receptor is a man aged 18 to 35 with COVID-19, enrolled during active disease. The chain joins TRBV19 to TRBJ2-1; 7 bases align to TRBD2. CDR3 amino acids: CASTPINQGGLDEQFF. DNA of the CDR3: TGTGCCAGTACCCCGATTAATCAGGGAGGGCTGGATGAGCAGTTCTTC.